This is a list of T cell receptor beta chains from one sample in a study of blood T cells in healthy people across ages. One entry per CDR3 protein results from TCRdb running MiXCR on the 5' RACE reads. The table includes roughly 1.5 million distinct CDR3 sequences, approximately 43% detected once. Sequencing was done on a sample of blood. These receptors all come from a woman aged 18-29 years in good health. The CDR3 runs from the conserved cysteine through the conserved F or W. The D gene is left open where the match is weak. Clone size is stated in some rows and not others, as once, few, many or a class when expanded.

size	D	J	V	DNA	CDR3
few	TRBD1	TRBJ2-5	TRBV20-1	TGCAGTGCAGAACTTCTATTAAGACAGGGTCAAGAGACCCAGTACTTC	CSAELLLRQGQETQYF
once	-	TRBJ2-7	TRBV30	TGTGCCTGGAGTGTCGCTAGTCCCCGCAATGAGCAGTACTTC	CAWSVASPRNEQYF
few	-	TRBJ1-2	TRBV4-3	TGCGCCAGCAGCCAAGAATCGGCAGGGGCCTATGGCTACACCTTC	CASSQESAGAYGYTF
-	-	TRBJ2-5	TRBV27	TGTGCCAGCAGTCCCCGGCTTGTACAGGCCCAAGAGACCCAGTACTTC	CASSPRLVQAQETQYF
few	-	TRBJ2-2	TRBV14	TGTGCCAGCAGAAAGTACCAGGGGACCGGGGAGCTGTTTTTT	CASRKYQGTGELFF
-	-	TRBJ1-3	TRBV7-2	TGTGCCAGCACGATGGGGGAAAACACCATATATTTT	CASTMGENTIYF
-	TRBD1	TRBJ2-2	TRBV6-5	TGTGCCAGCAGTTGGGACAGGGGTAGGACTACCGGGGAGCTGTTTTTT	CASSWDRGRTTGELFF
-	-	TRBJ2-3	TRBV10-3	TGTGCCATCAAGGCAGGGACGAGCACAGATACGCAGTATTTT	CAIKAGTSTDTQYF
-	TRBD1	TRBJ2-3	TRBV5-1	TGCGCCAGCAGCATCCGGGACAGCAAGCCACATACGCAGTATTTT	CASSIRDSKPHTQYF
-	-	TRBJ1-2	TRBV6-6	TGTGCCAGCAGCCGGAGTCATATCGATGGCTGCACCTTC	CASSRSHIDGCTF
few	TRBD2	TRBJ2-1	TRBV11-2	TGTGCCAGCAGCTCCACCCGGGGTAGCGGGGGGGGCAATGAGCAGTTCTTC	CASSSTRGSGGGNEQFF
-	-	TRBJ2-3	TRBV5-1	TGCGCCGGCAGCTACTTAGCGGATACGCAGTATTTT	CAGSYLADTQYF
-	TRBD1	TRBJ2-2	TRBV4-3	TGCGCCAGCAGCCAGGACAGGGTAATAGGGAACACCGGGGAGCTGTTTTTT	CASSQDRVIGNTGELFF
few	-	TRBJ2-6	TRBV27	TGTGCCAGCAGTGCGCCTTTCTCTGGGGCCAACGTCCTGACTTTC	CASSAPFSGANVLTF
many	TRBD2	TRBJ2-1	TRBV3-1	TGTGCCAGCAGCCGTAGCGGGGGGTCCTACAATGAGCAGTTCTTC	CASSRSGGSYNEQFF
-	TRBD1	TRBJ1-2	TRBV7-3	TGTGCCAGCAGTCAGACGGGACAGGGGTCTGGCTACACCTTC	CASSQTGQGSGYTF
many	-	TRBJ1-2	TRBV29-1	TGCAGCGTTCGCCCGACAGCTAACTATGGCTACACCTTC	CSVRPTANYGYTF
few	TRBD1	TRBJ2-7	TRBV27	TGTGCCAGCAGGGACGTGACAGGGGCTTACGAGCAGTACTTC	CASRDVTGAYEQYF
-	-	TRBJ2-1	TRBV9	TGTGCCAGCAGCCTCCGCGAGACTGGTAATGAGCAGTTCTTC	CASSLRETGNEQFF
-	TRBD1	TRBJ2-1	TRBV6-5	TGTGCCAGCAAACTTACAGGGGGTGGGGTCCATGAGCAGTTCTTC	CASKLTGGGVHEQFF
-	TRBD2	TRBJ2-7	TRBV14	TGTGCCAGCAGCCAAGTTTGGGGGACACCGGGACTAGCGGGAGGTGAGCAGTACTTC	CASSQVWGTPGLAGGEQYF
-	TRBD2	TRBJ2-5	TRBV4-1	TGCGCCAGCAGCCAAGATCATTTGCGGGGGCAAGAGACCCAGTACTTC	CASSQDHLRGQETQYF
-	-	TRBJ2-5	TRBV7-2	TGTGCCAGCAGCTTCGTTATTTCAGGGACTGGTGATGAGCAGTACTTC	CASSFVISGTGDEQYF
-	-	TRBJ1-6	TRBV7-9	TGTGCCAGCAGCTTAGGAGGATTTGGGAAGTCACCCCTCCACTTT	CASSLGGFGKSPLHF
-	-	TRBJ2-1	TRBV7-7	TGTGCTAGCAGCTTGGGCTGGGGCGGCAAAAGCTCCTACAATGAGCAGTTCTTC	CASSLGWGGKSSYNEQFF
-	TRBD1	TRBJ2-7	TRBV30	TGTGCCTGGAAACGACAGGGATCGAGCGAGCAGTACTTC	CAWKRQGSSEQYF
-	-	TRBJ2-4	TRBV3-1	TGTGCCAGCAGCCAAGATTGGGGCAGGGTGGTAGCCAAAAACATTCAGTACTTC	CASSQDWGRVVAKNIQYF
-	-	TRBJ2-3	TRBV20-1	TGCAGTGCCCCTGACGAGCTAGACCACACAGATACGCAGTATTTT	CSAPDELDHTDTQYF
-	TRBD2	TRBJ2-7	TRBV4-3	TGCGCCAGCAGCCAGGGGGTACGAGCGGGAGGAGACGAGCAGTACTTC	CASSQGVRAGGDEQYF
-	-	TRBJ2-7	TRBV7-2	TGTGCCAGCAGTCCTGCAGCCGGGTCCTCCTACGAGCAGTACTTC	CASSPAAGSSYEQYF
few	-	TRBJ1-4	TRBV4-3	TGCGCCAGCAGCCGCGACCTGTTGGAAAAACTGTTTTTT	CASSRDLLEKLFF
-	TRBD2	TRBJ2-1	TRBV7-2	TGTGCCAGCAGCTTAGTGGCGGGCGGCGGGAGCGCGCAGCAGTTCTTC	CASSLVAGGGSAQQFF
-	-	TRBJ2-7	TRBV7-2	TGTGCCAGCAGCACCGGGGCAGGTTCCTACGAGCAGTACTTC	CASSTGAGSYEQYF
few	TRBD1	TRBJ2-3	TRBV7-6	TGTGCCAGCAGCTTAAATGGGCAGGGGGTGGATACGCAGTATTTT	CASSLNGQGVDTQYF
few	TRBD1	TRBJ1-4	TRBV7-2	TGTGCCAGCAGCCCACACAGGGGATCGAATGAAAAACTGTTTTTT	CASSPHRGSNEKLFF
-	-	TRBJ2-3	TRBV6-5	TGTGCCAGCACCCACAAGGGTAGCACAGATACGCAGTATTTT	CASTHKGSTDTQYF
-	-	TRBJ2-5	TRBV12-3/TRBV12-4	TGCGCCAGCAGTTTAGCGGCCCCCCCTAATGGTGAGCAGTACTTC	CASSLAAPPNGEQYF
-	-	TRBJ2-1	TRBV7-2	TGTGCCAGCAGCGGGGGACTCAGCTTCTACAATGAGCAGTTCTTC	CASSGGLSFYNEQFF
-	-	TRBJ1-4	TRBV7-8	TGTGCCAGCAGCTCCACGGGGAGGCTGGCTAATGAAAAACTGTTTTTT	CASSSTGRLANEKLFF
-	TRBD2	TRBJ2-7	TRBV6-2/TRBV6-3	TGTGCCAGCAGCGCCGGACTAGCGGGTGAGCAGTACTTC	CASSAGLAGEQYF
few	TRBD2	TRBJ2-1	TRBV11-3	TGTGCCAGCAGCGCCAGACCGGGACTAGCGGATGAGCAGTTCTTC	CASSARPGLADEQFF
-	TRBD2	TRBJ2-1	TRBV6-4	TGTGCCAGCAGTGACGGGCTAGCGGGGGCGATTCAGTTCTTC	CASSDGLAGAIQFF
-	-	TRBJ2-3	TRBV24-1	TGTGCCACCAGTGATTGGCTGAGGGGTCCTGGCACAGATACGCAGTATTTT	CATSDWLRGPGTDTQYF
few	-	TRBJ1-6	TRBV4-1	TGCGCCAGCAGCCGAGCAACGGGGGGACCAACACGTAATTCACCCCTCCACTTT	CASSRATGGPTRNSPLHF
-	-	TRBJ2-2	TRBV15	TGTGCCACCAGCAGAGTCCGGGGGGCGGTCGGGGAGCTGTTTTTT	CATSRVRGAVGELFF
few	-	TRBJ1-5	TRBV3-1	TGTGCCAGCACCGGCGACAGGCTTCAGCCCCAGCATTTT	CASTGDRLQPQHF
few	-	TRBJ1-5	TRBV11-2	TGTGCCAGCAGCCCCACCGGGGGAGATAGCAATCAGCCCCAGCATTTT	CASSPTGGDSNQPQHF
few	-	TRBJ1-2	TRBV2	TGTGCCAGCACGCCGGAAAACTATGGCTACACCTTC	CASTPENYGYTF